These 32 T cell receptor beta chains originate from one sample sequenced in a study of cytomegalovirus exposure and HLA in healthy donors. PCR amplification relied on 60 Vbeta primers (plus 13 Jbeta primers). Only in-frame clones appear in the TCRdb table, and some are missing; sequencing was by immunoSEQ multiplex PCR. The sample holds over 100,000 clones, 74% seen once. The sequencing sample was made of PBMCs. These TCRs come from a man aged 25-45 years in good health and CMV-seropositive.

This chain joins TRBV5-1 and TRBJ2-2; D gene ambiguous. From germline, CDR1 is SGHRS and CDR2 YFSETQ. V lost 4 bases to trimming and J lost 3 bases, with 7 bases between them. The CDR3 extends over 13 amino acids. Written as DNA, the CDR3 is TGCGCCAGCAGCCTCCGGGACACCGGGGAGCTGTTTTTT. Translated, it gives CASSLRDTGELFF.

V is TRBV5-6 and J is TRBJ1-1, with D unresolved. The V end lost 0 bases, the J end lost 0 bases, and 15 bases lay between the germline ends. This CDR3 has 17 amino acids. CDR1 SGHDT and CDR2 YYEEEE come from the germline V gene. CDR3 sequence reads: CASSLGGQRVLNTEAFF. CDR3 sequence (DNA): TGTGCCAGCAGCTTGGGCGGCCAACGGGTACTGAACACTGAAGCTTTCTTT.

This chain uses TRBV11-2 with TRBJ2-7, with D unclear. The CDR3 extends over 15 amino acids. Germline V CDR1 and CDR2: SGHAT, FQNNGV. V lost 2 bases to trimming and J lost 1 base, with 12 bases between them. The CDR3 here is CASSLSLALSYEQYF. CDR3 sequence (DNA): TGTGCCAGCAGCTTATCCCTGGCCTTGTCCTACGAGCAGTACTTC.

This chain joins TRBV5-1 and TRBJ2-7; tentatively, D is TRBD2 (6 bases). Germline loops: CDR1 SGHRS, CDR2 YFSETQ. Trimming took 1 base from V and 3 from J, leaving 20 bases between them. The CDR3 loop spans 17 amino acids. CDR3 region: CASSLYVSGYNDYEQYF. Written as DNA, the CDR3 is TGCGCCAGCAGCTTGTATGTAAGCGGGTACAACGACTACGAGCAGTACTTC.

This clone was detected only once. This rearrangement joins TRBV11-2 to TRBJ2-7, with 12 bases aligning to TRBD2. Germline-derived CDR1 and CDR2 are SGHAT and FQNNGV. V lost 3 bases, J lost 7 bases, and 4 bases stayed unmatched. The length of the CDR3 is 14 residues. As DNA, the CDR3 is TGTGCCAGCAGCTTGGGACTAGCGGGTTGGGAGCAGTACTTC. Amino acids: CASSLGLAGWEQYF.

About this clone: This same CDR3 is encoded by further DNA sequences in the sample. This sequence joins TRBV5-1 and TRBJ2-7; no clear D. CDR3 length: 13 residues. Germline values: CDR1 SGHRS, CDR2 YFSETQ. Trimming removed 0 bases at V and 3 bases at J, with 7 bases between. Here the CDR3 DNA reads TGCGCCAGCAGCTTGGGTCAGAACTACGAGCAGTACTTC. Its protein product is CASSLGQNYEQYF.

The chain carries TRBV18 and TRBJ2-3; D possibly corresponds to TRBD1 (6 bases). There are 14 residues in the CDR3. Germline V gene data show CDR1 as KGHSH and CDR2 as LQKENI. The germline V and J ends were trimmed by 3 bases and 7 bases, with 14 bases remaining between them. CDR3 residues: CASSPPGERNTQYF. Written as DNA, the CDR3 is TGTGCCAGCTCACCGCCAGGGGAGAGGAATACGCAGTATTTT.

The rearrangement links TRBV28 to TRBJ1-5, with 10 bases matching TRBD1. The CDR3 consists of 16 residues. After removal of 4 bases from V and 3 bases from J, the junction contained 6 bases not matched to a gene. Germline V CDR1 and CDR2: MDHEN, SYDVKM. CDR3 protein: CASSSDRGNDNQPQHF. The DNA for the CDR3 is TGTGCCAGCAGTTCGGACAGGGGGAATGACAATCAGCCCCAGCATTTT.

This clone was seen more than once but under ten times. J is TRBJ1-3 and V is TRBV7-2; 8 bases fit TRBD1. The CDR3 is made up of 16 amino acids. Germline V gene sequence: CDR1 SGHTA, CDR2 FQGNSA. After removal of 5 bases from V and 4 bases from J, the junction contained 10 bases not matched to a gene. The DNA of the CDR3 is TGTGCCAGCAGCCCTTCGACAGGGGAGGGAGGAAACACCATATATTTT. Translating it yields CASSPSTGEGGNTIYF.

A single count supports this clone. V is TRBV30 and J is TRBJ2-7; 9 positions agree with TRBD1. V shed 2 bases, J shed 3 bases, and the junction held 2 bases outside the gene matches. The CDR3 length is 13 residues. The germline gives CDR1 GTSNPN, CDR2 SVGIG (reference sequence). CDR3 nucleotide sequence: TGTGCCTGGAGTCGGGACAGGGACTACGAGCAGTACTTC. As protein: CAWSRDRDYEQYF.

This clone was counted between two and nine times. This chain uses TRBV5-6 with TRBJ2-3; TRBD2 is a possible D gene (6 bases). Trimming shortened V by 1 base and J by 4 bases, and 10 bases separated the two germline ends. This CDR3 contains 14 residues. Germline lookup yields CDR1 SGHDT and CDR2 YYEEEE. CDR3 sequence reads: CASSLYGGPDTQYF. As DNA, the CDR3 is TGTGCCAGCAGCTTGTACGGGGGACCAGATACGCAGTATTTT.

This clone came up a few times. This chain links TRBV6-1 with TRBJ1-1; the D is unclear. This CDR3 is built from 15 residues. Trimming pared 1 base from V and 4 bases from J, leaving 13 bases between. Germline V lookup: CDR1 MNHNS, CDR2 SASEGT. The CDR3 bases are TGTGCCAGCAGTGAAGTTACAGATGTGCTCACTGAAGCTTTCTTT. Translated: CASSEVTDVLTEAFF.

This clone has just a few counts. The chain has TRBV19 and TRBJ2-7, with D possibly being TRBD1 (6 bases). Germline V gene data show CDR1 as LNHDA and CDR2 as SQIVND (reference sequence). V shed 3 bases and J shed 7 bases, with 16 bases lying between them. This CDR3 has 14 residues. CDR3: CASSIGQGSGEQYF. The CDR3 bases are TGTGCCAGTAGTATTGGGCAGGGGTCGGGTGAGCAGTACTTC.

The V call is TRBV27, the J call TRBJ1-5, with D tentatively TRBD1 (5 bases). CDR1 is MNHEY, CDR2 SMNVEV, per germline (reference sequence). The CDR3 covers 15 residues. The V gene lost 3 bases and the J gene lost 1 base, with 10 bases spanning the gap. CDR3 nucleotides: TGTGCCAGCAGTTTCCTCGGACAAAGCAATCAGCCCCAGCATTTT. The encoded protein is CASSFLGQSNQPQHF.

This rearrangement joins TRBV28 to TRBJ1-4; TRBD1 agrees at 10 bases. Germline trimming cut 4 bases from V and 8 bases from J; bases unmatched to any gene: 7. Germline V CDR1 and CDR2: MDHEN, SYDVKM. The CDR3 contains 15 residues. In DNA, the CDR3 is TGTGCCAGCAGTTCCCCGGGACAGGGGCACGAAAAACTGTTTTTT. Encoded protein: CASSSPGQGHEKLFF.

The chain carries TRBV10-3 and TRBJ1-1; 8 bases are shared with TRBD1. V gave up 0 bases and J gave up 11 bases; unmatched junction bases: 11. The CDR3 contains 15 residues. Germline V gene sequence: CDR1 ENHRY, CDR2 SYGVKD. CDR3 coding DNA: TGTGCCATCAGTGAGTCGTGGCAGGGGGCTTTTGAGGCTTTCTTT. Translation: CAISESWQGAFEAFF.

This clone has more than one count but fewer than ten. The chain couples TRBV6-6 to TRBJ2-3; 10 nucleotides line up with TRBD2. The CDR3 extends over 14 amino acids. The V segment lost 6 bases and the J segment 4 bases; nucleotides outside the gene matches: 4. CDR1 is MNHNY and CDR2 is SVGAGI in the germline V gene (reference sequence). CDR3 nucleotides: TGTGCCAGCAGCGGGACTAGCGAACCAGATACGCAGTATTTT. Its translation is CASSGTSEPDTQYF.

The chain uses TRBV7-6 and TRBJ2-7; D might be TRBD1 (5 bases). Trimming pared 4 bases from V and 7 bases from J, leaving 11 bases between. The CDR3 runs 12 residues. The germline gives CDR1 SGHVS, CDR2 FNYEAQ. The CDR3 spells CASSSQQDEQYF. The CDR3 DNA reads TGTGCCAGCAGCTCGCAACAGGATGAGCAGTACTTC.

This clone turned up a few times. The rearrangement uses TRBV19 and TRBJ2-6, with TRBD2 matching over 7 bases. The CDR3 consists of 18 residues. CDR1 and CDR2 from the germline V gene are LNHDA and SQIVND (reference sequence). Trimming took 8 bases from V and 0 from J; bases not matched to a gene: 13. CDR3 region: CASDSSRGVSSGANVLTF. DNA of the CDR3: TGTGCCAGTGATAGTTCCCGGGGGGTCAGCTCTGGGGCCAACGTCCTGACTTTC. The full variable domain, in which reference TRBV19 and TRBJ2-6 provide the parts outside the CDR3, is DGGITQSPKYLFRKEGQNVTLSCEQNLNHDAMYWYRQDPGQGLRLIYYSQIVNDFQKGDIAEGYSVSREKKESFPLTVTSAQKNPTAFYLCASDSSRGVSSGANVLTFGAGSRLTVL.

J is TRBJ1-5 and V is TRBV6-1; 8 bases match TRBD1. The junction had 6 bases not matched to a gene; V was cut back by 6 bases and J by 2 bases. The CDR3 spans 15 residues. CDR1 and CDR2 from the germline V gene are MNHNS and SASEGT. CDR3 region: CASRGGQEGNQPQHF. The DNA of the CDR3 is TGTGCCAGCAGGGGGGGACAGGAGGGCAATCAGCCCCAGCATTTT.

V gene TRBV9 combines with J gene TRBJ1-4; 10 nucleotides align to TRBD1. This CDR3 is 15 amino acids long. After removal of 4 bases from V and 3 bases from J, the junction contained 3 bases not matched to a gene. Germline CDR1 is SGDLS and CDR2 is YYNGEE. DNA of the CDR3: TGTGCCAGCAGCACCGGACAGGGGGCTAATGAAAAACTGTTTTTT. Its protein is CASSTGQGANEKLFF.

This clone was counted a few times. The V call is TRBV6-5, the J call TRBJ1-5, with a possible D match to TRBD1 (5 bases). The CDR3 has 13 amino acids. The germline gives CDR1 MNHEY, CDR2 SVGAGI. Trimming stripped 5 bases from V and 9 bases from J, with 14 bases between. The CDR3 DNA follows: TGTGCCAGCAGTCAATTCAAGGGGTGGCCCCAGCATTTT. This encodes CASSQFKGWPQHF.

The rearrangement uses TRBV5-1 and TRBJ2-2, with D uncertain. This CDR3 comprises 16 residues. CDR1 is SGHRS and CDR2 is YFSETQ in the germline V gene. The V gene lost 6 bases and the J gene lost 3 bases, with 18 bases spanning the gap. For the CDR3, the DNA is TGCGCCAGCATGGAGACCTCACCCCGAGACACCGGGGAGCTGTTTTTT. Its translation is CASMETSPRDTGELFF.

This chain connects TRBV28 to TRBJ2-5, with 9 positions matching TRBD1. Looked up from germline, CDR1 is MDHEN and CDR2 is SYDVKM. This CDR3 has 17 residues. The V gene end was trimmed by 4 bases and the J gene end by 2 bases; junction bases not matched to a gene: 11. This CDR3 is CASSSPLTQGAQETQYF. The CDR3 DNA follows: TGTGCCAGCAGTTCCCCACTTACACAGGGGGCGCAAGAGACCCAGTACTTC.

Concerning this clone: Other DNA sequences in this specimen translate into the identical CDR3. The V gene is TRBV7-9, the J gene TRBJ1-2, with 10 bases fitting TRBD1. This CDR3 spans 14 amino acids. Trimming cost V 0 bases and J 10 bases; bases outside gene matches: 5. Germline lookup yields CDR1 SEHNR and CDR2 FQNEAQ (reference sequence). The CDR3, as DNA: TGTGCCAGCAGCTTAGCGGGGACAGGGGAGGACTACACCTTC. Translation: CASSLAGTGEDYTF.

V usage is TRBV27 and J usage is TRBJ1-2; 8 bases fit TRBD1. The CDR3 sequence is 14 residues long. After removal of 5 bases from V and 3 bases from J, the junction contained 5 bases not matched to a gene. The V gene's germline CDR1 is MNHEY and CDR2 SMNVEV (reference sequence). CDR3 sequence: CASSRQGIDYGYTF. CDR3 nucleotide sequence: TGTGCCAGCAGTCGACAGGGGATCGACTATGGCTACACCTTC.

The chain couples TRBV2 to TRBJ1-5; 7 nucleotides agree with TRBD1. The CDR3 loop spans 13 amino acids. CDR1 is SNHLY and CDR2 is FYNNEI in the germline V gene. With 5 bases clipped from V and 4 bases from J, the junction kept 2 bases outside the gene matches. The CDR3 reads CASSSTGNQPQHF. For the CDR3, the DNA is TGTGCCAGCAGTTCGACAGGGAATCAGCCCCAGCATTTT.

This chain uses TRBV7-9 with TRBJ1-2; D call uncertain. The ends were cut back, 3 bases at V and 4 bases at J, with 6 bases in the middle. This CDR3 has 12 amino acids. Looked up from germline, CDR1 is SEHNR and CDR2 is FQNEAQ (reference sequence). The CDR3 loop is CASSFPSYGYTF. CDR3 coding DNA: TGTGCCAGCAGCTTTCCTTCCTATGGCTACACCTTC.

This chain uses TRBV12-5 with TRBJ2-4; 7 nucleotides line up with TRBD2. Germline loops: CDR1 LGHNT, CDR2 FRNRAP. The ends lost 3 bases at V and 1 base at J; junction bases unmatched: 3. The CDR3 totals 15 residues. In nucleotides, the CDR3 is TGTGCTAGTGGTTTCCCCGGGGGGGCCAAAAACATTCAGTACTTC. Translation gives CASGFPGGAKNIQYF. The full variable domain, with the rest looked up from reference TRBV12-5 and TRBJ2-4, is DARVTQTPRHKVTEMGQEVTMRCQPILGHNTVFWYRQTMMQGLELLAYFRNRAPLDDSGMPKDRFSAEMPDATLATLKIQPSEPRDSAVYFCASGFPGGAKNIQYFGAGTRLSVL.

This clone showed up just once. In DNA, the CDR3 is TGTGCCAGCAGCTTGGGCAGGGCCGATGAGCAGTTCTTC. This translates into CASSLGRADEQFF. V gene TRBV5-6 combines with J gene TRBJ2-1, with a tentative D call TRBD1 (5 bases). The ends were cut back, 0 bases at V and 8 bases at J, with 9 bases in the middle. The CDR3 has 13 residues. Germline V CDR1 and CDR2: SGHDT, YYEEEE.

This chain uses TRBV7-2 with TRBJ1-5, with D possibly TRBD1 on 5 matching bases. Germline values: CDR1 SGHTA, CDR2 FQGNSA. The CDR3 has 14 amino acids. Trimming shortened V by 8 bases and J by 5 bases, and 16 bases separated the two germline ends. The CDR3 DNA is TGTGCCAGCGGTCGAGGCAGGGTTGATCAGCCCCAGCATTTT. Its protein is CASGRGRVDQPQHF.

The rearrangement joins TRBV10-3 to TRBJ2-3; 8 bases are a match to TRBD2. Trimming cost V 6 bases and J 5 bases; bases outside gene matches: 7. This CDR3 has 14 amino acids. Germline CDR1 and CDR2: ENHRY and SYGVKD. CDR3 amino acids: CAIREAGAEDTQYF. The CDR3 coding sequence is TGTGCCATCAGGGAAGCGGGGGCGGAAGATACGCAGTATTTT.